The next 20 T cell receptor beta chains were all read from a single sample in a study of GPR56 and killer-like receptors on CD4 memory cells. TCRdb reprocessed the reads, keeping one entry per CDR3 protein, no DNA. The sample totals about 2,500 distinct CDR3 sequences. Sorting by FACS used killer cell lectin-like receptor and GPR56 expression to define five CD4+ populations. Sequenced: memory CD4+ T cells from blood. These receptor sequences come from a human donor in good health.

The CDR3 loop is CSARTLQGPIGTQYF. The V and J genes are TRBV20-1 and TRBJ2-5; TCRdb's D gene call, TRBD2, goes unchecked for lack of DNA. In germline, CDR1 is DFQATT, CDR2 SNEGSKA (reference sequence). The CDR3 has 15 residues.

This clonotype ranks as medium-sized in terms of frequency. This rearrangement joins TRBV28 to TRBJ1-1; the D call from TCRdb, TRBD1, cannot be confirmed without DNA. This CDR3 comprises 13 residues. Per the germline V gene, CDR1 is MDHEN and CDR2 is SYDVKM. The CDR3 sequence is CASRVTGNTEAFF.

The CDR3 spells CASSPTSGGQWAGELFF. The chain is built from TRBV11-2 and TRBJ2-2; TCRdb gives TRBD2 as the D gene, but with no DNA this cannot be confirmed. Germline CDR1 is SGHAT and CDR2 is FQNNGV. The CDR3 is made up of 17 amino acids.

Considering frequency, this clonotype is medium-sized. The V call is TRBV6-5, the J call TRBJ2-7; with no DNA, the TCRdb D assignment of TRBD2 cannot be verified. The CDR3 totals 16 residues. In germline, CDR1 is MNHEY, CDR2 SVGAGI. CDR3 sequence: CASSYSRTSGIYEQYF.

This clonotype is called medium-sized based on its frequency. CDR3 in amino acids: CASSDRGPPTEAFF. The V call is TRBV6-5, the J call TRBJ1-1; with no DNA, the TCRdb D assignment of TRBD1 cannot be verified. This CDR3 has 14 residues. Germline CDR1 is MNHEY and CDR2 is SVGAGI.

V is TRBV20-1 and J is TRBJ2-6; the D call from TCRdb, TRBD2, cannot be confirmed without DNA. CDR3 size: 16 residues. CDR1 is DFQATT and CDR2 is SNEGSKA in the germline V gene (reference sequence). The CDR3 here is CSATSGNFAGANVLTF.

This clonotype shows up as large by frequency. The rearrangement joins TRBV19 to TRBJ2-1; without DNA, the TCRdb call of TRBD1 cannot be checked. Germline assignment: CDR1 LNHDA and CDR2 SQIVND (reference sequence). CDR3 length: 15 residues. The CDR3 sequence is CASRRDSSSYNEQFF.

This clonotype registers medium-sized by frequency. The rearrangement joins TRBV30 to TRBJ2-1; TCRdb calls TRBD1, which cannot be checked without DNA. There are 22 residues in the CDR3. Germline lookup yields CDR1 GTSNPN and CDR2 SVGIG (reference sequence). The CDR3 reads CAWRAKGGARTDWAWGYNEQFF.

This clonotype registers large by frequency. V gene TRBV6-5 combines with J gene TRBJ1-2; absent DNA, TCRdb's TRBD1 call cannot be checked. The CDR3 is 14 amino acids. The germline V gene encodes CDR1 MNHEY and CDR2 SVGAGI. The CDR3 sequence is CASSSDRAPYGYTF.

This clonotype is medium-sized by frequency. This chain uses TRBV7-2 with TRBJ2-7. CDR3 length equals 12 residues. Germline V gene lookup returns CDR1 SGHTA and CDR2 FQGNSA. CDR3: CASSLTTYEQYF.

This clonotype is identified as medium-sized from frequency. The chain couples TRBV7-2 to TRBJ1-3; the TCRdb call, TRBD1, lacks DNA for checking. Per germline, CDR1 SGHTA and CDR2 FQGNSA. This CDR3 region has 18 residues. CDR3 region: CASSLARGGGPSGNTIYF.

By frequency, this clonotype is large. This chain uses TRBV28 with TRBJ1-2; with no DNA, the TCRdb D assignment of TRBD1 cannot be verified. Germline loops: CDR1 MDHEN, CDR2 SYDVKM. The CDR3 loop spans 14 amino acids. Here the CDR3 reads CASSAGTGDYGYTF.

CDR3 amino acids: CASSIGTAGNTIYF. The chain combines TRBV7-9 with TRBJ1-3; as DNA is missing, the TRBD1 call by TCRdb cannot be tested. The CDR3 consists of 14 residues. Germline V lookup: CDR1 SEHNR, CDR2 FQNEAQ (reference sequence).

This clonotype is deemed medium-sized (0.01 to 0.1%) by its frequency. The genes are TRBV12-3 or TRBV12-4 and TRBJ1-2; TCRdb indicates TRBD1, and absent DNA this call remains unverified. The CDR3 has 15 amino acids. Here the CDR3 reads CASSLRRGTGYGYTF.

Judged by frequency, this clonotype is medium-sized. The rearrangement links TRBV9 to TRBJ2-3. The germline CDR1 and CDR2 sequences are SGDLS and YYNGEE. This CDR3 is 14 amino acids long. The CDR3 here is CASSVLGSTDTQYF.

Frequency places this clonotype as medium-sized. This chain joins TRBV29-1 and TRBJ1-3. This CDR3 contains 13 residues. Germline V gene data show CDR1 as SQVTM and CDR2 as ANQGSEA. The CDR3 here is CSVDRYRGNTIYF.

This clonotype is classed as medium-sized (0.01 to 0.1%) by frequency. V gene TRBV15 combines with J gene TRBJ1-5. The CDR3 is 16 amino acids. Per germline, CDR1 LNHNV and CDR2 YYDKDF (reference sequence). The CDR3 protein is CATSRRDEYSNQPQHF.

Considering frequency, this clonotype is medium-sized. The genes are TRBV10-3 and TRBJ2-5; no DNA is available, so the TRBD2 call from TCRdb remains unchecked. Germline values: CDR1 ENHRY, CDR2 SYGVKD. This CDR3 region has 17 residues. The CDR3 region is CAISESLAGGPGETQYF.

This clonotype is classed as large by frequency. The chain is built from TRBV6-2 or TRBV6-3 and TRBJ2-2. This CDR3 is built from 12 residues. Germline V lookup: CDR1 MNHEY, CDR2 SVGEGT. The chain's CDR3 is CASRRNTGELFF.

The V call is TRBV28, the J call TRBJ1-1. The CDR3 is 14 residues long. In germline, CDR1 is MDHEN, CDR2 SYDVKM. The CDR3 protein is CASSTHTSNTEAFF.